Below, 18 T cell receptor beta chains from the same sample are listed, as sequenced in a study of T cell changes during pregnancy in multiple sclerosis. Assay: immunoSEQ multiplex PCR; the TCRdb copy retains only in-frame clones and omits some. The table includes tens of thousands of clones, 91% detected once. The sample here was peripheral blood, taken in the third trimester of pregnancy. These receptors were taken from a female donor in good health, enrolled as a control in a pregnancy study.

This chain uses TRBV9 with TRBJ2-7; perhaps TRBD2 as D (6 bases). CDR1 is SGDLS, CDR2 YYNGEE, per germline. V lost 4 bases and J lost 6, with 14 bases in between. This CDR3 has 13 amino acids. The CDR3 here is CASSPYHGGEQYF. The DNA for the CDR3 is TGTGCCAGCAGCCCATACCACGGGGGCGAGCAGTACTTC.

This chain uses TRBV20-1 with TRBJ2-7; D uncertain. The CDR3 has 10 residues. Trimming removed 6 bases at V and 3 bases at J, with 6 bases between. CDR1 and CDR2 (germline): DFQATT, SNEGSKA (reference sequence). CDR3 in amino acids: CSASLYEQYF. CDR3 DNA: TGCAGTGCGAGCCTCTACGAGCAGTACTTC.

A word on this clone: The germline gene is not matched at one end of the junction; a read error may be the cause. The genes are TRBV7-7 and TRBJ2-1; 8 nucleotides align to TRBD1. Looked up from germline, CDR1 is SSHAT and CDR2 is FNYEAQ (reference sequence). The CDR3 sequence is 16 residues long. The DNA for the CDR3 is TGTGCTAGCAGTCGACTCGGACAGGGAAACTACAATGAGCAGTTCTTC. This translates into CASSRLGQGNYNEQFF.

The J gene is TRBJ2-7, the V gene TRBV6-5; TRBD1 matches at 7 bases. V lost 8 bases and J lost 6; bases outside the gene matches: 7. Germline CDR1 is MNHEY and CDR2 is SVGAGI. The CDR3 extends over 12 amino acids. CDR3 region: CASRDSPREQYF. In DNA, the CDR3 is TGTGCCAGCCGGGACAGTCCTCGCGAGCAGTACTTC.

The CDR3, as DNA: TGTGCCAGCAGCTTACGGAGATACAATGAGCAGTTCTTC. Encoded protein: CASSLRRYNEQFF. This chain connects TRBV7-2 to TRBJ2-1; no clear D. CDR3 length: 13 residues. The ends were cut back, 2 bases at V and 4 bases at J, with 6 bases in the middle. The V gene's germline CDR1 is SGHTA and CDR2 FQGNSA. Supplemented by reference TRBV7-2 and TRBJ2-1, the full variable domain reads GAGVSQSPSNKVTEKGKDVELRCDPISGHTALYWYRQSLGQGLEFLIYFQGNSAPDKSGLPSDRFSAERTGGSVSTLTIQRTQQEDSAVYLCASSLRRYNEQFFGPGTRLTVL.

The V and J genes are TRBV4-2 and TRBJ2-7, with D hard to call. Trimming took 1 base from V and 3 from J, leaving 7 bases between them. CDR3 length: 13 amino acids. Germline loops: CDR1 LGHNA, CDR2 YNFKEQ. CDR3 amino acids: CASSQGLGYEQYF. The CDR3 DNA sequence: TGTGCCAGCAGCCAAGGACTCGGCTACGAGCAGTACTTC.

This clone came up a few times. This chain uses TRBV7-9 with TRBJ2-7, with D tentatively TRBD1 (6 bases). The CDR3 consists of 15 residues. V lost 1 base, J lost 3 bases, and 13 bases lay in between. The germline V gene encodes CDR1 SEHNR and CDR2 FQNEAQ (reference sequence). DNA of the CDR3: TGTGCCAGCAGCTTAGGGGGGCTCGTTTACTACGAGCAGTACTTC. Residues: CASSLGGLVYYEQYF.

This chain uses TRBV6-1 with TRBJ1-4; TRBD1 aligns across 7 bases. V shed 6 bases and J 0 bases; nucleotides not matched to a gene: 4. The CDR3 sequence is 15 residues long. The germline CDR1 and CDR2 sequences are MNHNS and SASEGT. CDR3 region: CASRRTGATNEKLFF. The CDR3 region has the DNA TGTGCCAGCAGACGGACAGGTGCAACTAATGAAAAACTGTTTTTT.

The rearrangement uses TRBV6-6 and TRBJ2-1, with D tentatively TRBD2 (7 bases). The germline V and J ends were trimmed by 5 bases and 12 bases, with 26 bases remaining between them. The CDR3 totals 16 residues. Germline CDR1 MNHNY, CDR2 SVGAGI (reference sequence). The CDR3 coding sequence is TGTGCCAGCAGTGGCCTGACGGGGGGCCCGACCGTCCGGCAGTTCTTC. It specifies CASSGLTGGPTVRQFF.

The chain uses TRBV7-9 and TRBJ2-6; TRBD2 is a possible D gene (5 bases). V shed 5 bases and J shed 0 bases, with 8 bases lying between them. Germline CDR1 and CDR2: SEHNR and FQNEAQ (reference sequence). The CDR3 consists of 15 residues. The CDR3 DNA reads as TGTGCCAGCAGCCTAGGGAGCTCTGGGGCCAACGTCCTGACTTTC. Translated: CASSLGSSGANVLTF.

In nucleotides, the CDR3 is TGTGCCAGCAGCTTAAAAAGCGGGGTCAACACTGAAGCTTTCTTT. Its translation: CASSLKSGVNTEAFF. J is TRBJ1-1 and V is TRBV7-9, with D hard to call. The CDR3 has 15 amino acids. Trimming shortened V by 2 bases and J by 2 bases, and 12 bases separated the two germline ends. Germline assignment: CDR1 SEHNR and CDR2 FQNEAQ (reference sequence).

The chain joins TRBV6-1 to TRBJ2-1; D is possibly TRBD2 (6 bases). The ends were cut back, 6 bases at V and 10 bases at J, with 22 bases in the middle. This CDR3 contains 15 residues. The germline V gene encodes CDR1 MNHNS and CDR2 SASEGT. CDR3 sequence: CASRKGTEGRWEQFF. Written as DNA, the CDR3 is TGTGCCAGCAGGAAGGGAACTGAGGGGAGGTGGGAGCAGTTCTTC.

V is TRBV7-9 and J is TRBJ2-7, with D possibly being TRBD1 (5 bases). V lost 5 bases to trimming and J lost 2 bases, with 10 bases between them. The CDR3 sequence is 13 residues long. Per germline, CDR1 SEHNR and CDR2 FQNEAQ (reference sequence). CDR3 sequence reads: CASSHLTAYEQYF. The CDR3, as DNA: TGTGCCAGCAGCCACTTGACAGCCTACGAGCAGTACTTC.

This clone was counted only a few times. The chain recombines TRBV9 with TRBJ1-3; 8 nucleotides match TRBD1. Germline assignment: CDR1 SGDLS and CDR2 YYNGEE. V was pared by 4 bases and J by 6 bases, with 6 bases of the junction left unmatched. The CDR3 is 14 residues long. The CDR3 here is CASSPQGDENTIYF. In DNA form, the CDR3 reads TGTGCCAGCAGCCCACAGGGGGACGAAAACACCATATATTTT.

The CDR3 spells CASSEVPGEKLFF. The CDR3 DNA sequence: TGTGCCAGCAGTGAGGTCCCGGGGGAAAAACTGTTTTTT. The chain uses TRBV6-1 and TRBJ1-4; D unresolved. Germline V gives CDR1 MNHNS, CDR2 SASEGT. V was cut by 3 bases and J by 8 bases, with 10 bases left in between. The CDR3 covers 13 residues.

V is TRBV7-9 and J is TRBJ1-1; a possible D gene is TRBD1 (5 bases). Germline V gene lookup returns CDR1 SEHNR and CDR2 FQNEAQ (reference sequence). The CDR3 sequence is 15 residues long. V gave up 5 bases and J gave up 3 bases, with 16 bases separating them. CDR3 in DNA: TGTGCCAGCAGCCAGAGTGGGGGGGTCTACACTGAAGCTTTCTTT. It codes for CASSQSGGVYTEAFF.

V usage is TRBV25-1 and J usage is TRBJ1-1; 8 positions agree with TRBD1. The CDR3 loop spans 15 amino acids. CDR1 MGHDK and CDR2 SYGVNS come from the germline V gene. V lost 4 bases and J lost 3; bases outside the gene matches: 7. This chain's CDR3 is CASSAVDRGDTEAFF. The CDR3 nucleotides are TGTGCCAGCAGTGCCGTTGACAGGGGTGACACTGAAGCTTTCTTT. Looking up the rest from reference TRBV25-1 and TRBJ1-1 gives the full variable domain: EADIYQTPRYLVIGTGKKITLECSQTMGHDKMYWYQQDPGMELHLIHYSYGVNSTEKGDLSSESTVSRIRTEHFPLTLESARPSHTSQYLCASSAVDRGDTEAFFGQGTRLTVV.

This clone was seen a single time. This rearrangement joins TRBV15 to TRBJ2-3; 8 nucleotides agree with TRBD2. In germline, CDR1 is LNHNV, CDR2 YYDKDF (reference sequence). Losses at the gene ends were 1 base for V and 7 bases for J; bases not matched to a gene: 7. The CDR3 runs to 15 residues. CDR3 coding DNA: TGTGCCACCAGCAGAGCGGGAGGGCTCTCAAATACGCAGTATTTT. Its translation is CATSRAGGLSNTQYF.